Listed here is a single T cell receptor (beta chain). This clonotype is a singleton in its sample. Its antigen is unknown. Base qualities are not provided; no much larger clone lies one nucleotide away. One read alone provides weak support. Per the germline V gene, MNHEY is the CDR1 and SVGAGI is the CDR2. V drops 6 bases and J drops 2 bases, leaving 9 bases in between. Measured from the cysteine to the phenylalanine, the CDR3 is 13 residues long. Solely the CDR3 DNA is kept, with 39 bases framed from the first base. This sample was included in a study of CD8+CD57+ T cells in acquired aplastic anemia (dated by TCRdb to the late 2010s). As for the study more broadly: DNA extracted from sorted CD4+ and CD8+ cells had a mean of approximately 3.3 ug, with a range of about 0.2 to 30 ug. The paper's findings and limits, for the study overall: No significant difference in CD8+ Simpson's diversity was found between patients and healthy controls (P=0.060). Some 30 CD8+ CDR3 sequences were found to be shared between patients and controls, but these sequences appeared to be highly expressed in patients and within the immunodominant clones of the patients.

The study deep-sequenced TCR repertoires of sorted CD4+ and CD8+ blood T cells from severe aplastic anemia patients and healthy subjects. Ficoll-Paque density gradient centrifugation was used to isolate peripheral blood mononuclear cells. Before DNA extraction, CD4+ and CD8+ T cells were sorted by FACS or by magnetic beads. Genomic DNA was used as template for profiling of TCR beta VDJ combinations and CDR3 sequences. An Illumina HiSeq 2000 was used for TCR repertoire sequencing. From the authors' description of their analysis: Repertoires were assessed using TRBV/TRBJ rearrangement plots, CDR3 size and DJ length profiles, and Simpson's diversity index. The most abundant DNA sequence in the deep sequencing data was defined as the immunodominant clone. CDR3 amino acid sequences were screened for sharing across subjects and were compared with published repertoires and the VDJdb database. TCRdb trimmed public reads at Q25 via fastp, called clones via MiXCR and kept in-frame beta chains. Under each unique CDR3 protein, matching rows form one entry showing the most common genes and DNA. For this entry, the V and J calls and clone size follow TCRdb and not the study's own pipeline. Here the sample has 250,000 to 350,000 distinct CDR3 sequences; 45% to 65% occur a single time. Of the sample, roughly 8% falls within the top ten clones.

The sequence is built from TRBV6-5 and TRBJ2-3; the D gene cannot be resolved reliably. The sequence came from a human donor with severe aplastic anemia or a healthy control (not recorded which). The material sequenced was sorted CD4+, CD8+, or CD8+CD57+ T cells (not recorded which) from PBMCs. The DNA sequence is as follows: TGTGCCAGCAGGTTAGCTGTCACAGATACGCAGTATTTT. This codes for CASRLAVTDTQYF.